The sequence of this T cell receptor (beta chain) was determined in a study of blood T cell repertoires in COVID-19. Study overall: COVID-19 samples from acute and convalescent phases originated in the United States, Italy and Spain. T cells, B-cell-depleted T cells, or PBMCs provided the cDNA or gDNA that served as material.

The CDR3 is 16 residues long. The germline V and J ends were trimmed by 4 bases and 1 base, with 16 bases remaining between them. Germline-derived CDR1 and CDR2 are SGHTA and FQGNSA. Original methodology: Using reference gene primer amplification, nucleated cell counts were estimated. Only in-frame clones appear in the TCRdb table, and some are missing; sequencing was by immunoSEQ multiplex PCR. That table supplies the V and J calls and clone size; D and trimming were determined from the DNA. The table includes approximately 27,000 clones, around 91% detected once. The sample was peripheral blood. J is TRBJ1-1 and V is TRBV7-2, with a possible D match to TRBD1 (6 bases). This sequence originates from a man in his 60s with acute or convalescent COVID-19. In DNA form, the CDR3 reads TGTGCCAGCAGCTGGGGGGGGCCGAGAGAGAACACTGAAGCTTTCTTT. It yields the protein CASSWGGPRENTEAFF.